A single T cell receptor beta chain is shown here with its context. This sample is drawn from a study of control samples from healthy donors and cancer patients. Profiled with immunoSEQ multiplex PCR; TCRdb holds only in-frame clones, not every one. The data hold around 120,000 clones, with just over 90% observed a single time. The CDR3 covers 15 residues. Germline CDR1 and CDR2: MNHEY and SVGAGI. V shed 5 bases and J shed 5 bases, with 16 bases lying between them. Sequenced: blood. The V and J genes are TRBV6-5 and TRBJ2-1; tentatively, D is TRBD2 (6 bases). This clonotype was sampled from a woman younger than 35 in good health. The CDR3 DNA is TGTGCCAGCAGTCTCGGGGCTAGCGCTAACAATGAGCAGTTCTTC. It yields the protein CASSLGASANNEQFF.